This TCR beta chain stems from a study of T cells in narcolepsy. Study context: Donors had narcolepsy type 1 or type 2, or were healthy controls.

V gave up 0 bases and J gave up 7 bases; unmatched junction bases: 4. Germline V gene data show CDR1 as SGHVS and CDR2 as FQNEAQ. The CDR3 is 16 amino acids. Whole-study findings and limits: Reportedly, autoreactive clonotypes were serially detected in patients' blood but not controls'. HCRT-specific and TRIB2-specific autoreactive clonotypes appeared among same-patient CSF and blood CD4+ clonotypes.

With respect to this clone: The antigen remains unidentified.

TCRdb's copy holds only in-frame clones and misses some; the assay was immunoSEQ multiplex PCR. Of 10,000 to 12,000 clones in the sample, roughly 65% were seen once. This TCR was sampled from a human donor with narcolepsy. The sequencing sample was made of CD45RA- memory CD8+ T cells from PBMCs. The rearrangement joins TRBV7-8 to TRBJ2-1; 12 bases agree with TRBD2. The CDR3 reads CASSLARTSGVNEQFF. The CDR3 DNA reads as TGTGCCAGCAGCTTAGCGAGGACTAGCGGGGTTAATGAGCAGTTCTTC.